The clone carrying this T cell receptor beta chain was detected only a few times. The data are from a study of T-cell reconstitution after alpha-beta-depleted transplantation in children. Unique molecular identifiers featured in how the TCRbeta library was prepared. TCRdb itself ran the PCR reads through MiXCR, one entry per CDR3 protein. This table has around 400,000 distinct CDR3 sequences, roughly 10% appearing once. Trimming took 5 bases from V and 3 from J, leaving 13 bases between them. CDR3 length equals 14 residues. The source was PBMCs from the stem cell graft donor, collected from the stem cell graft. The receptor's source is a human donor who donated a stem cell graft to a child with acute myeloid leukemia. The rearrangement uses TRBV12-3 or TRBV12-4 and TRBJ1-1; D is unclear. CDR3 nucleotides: TGTGCCAGCAGTCAAACAGCCTACTACACTGAAGCTTTCTTT. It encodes CASSQTAYYTEAFF.